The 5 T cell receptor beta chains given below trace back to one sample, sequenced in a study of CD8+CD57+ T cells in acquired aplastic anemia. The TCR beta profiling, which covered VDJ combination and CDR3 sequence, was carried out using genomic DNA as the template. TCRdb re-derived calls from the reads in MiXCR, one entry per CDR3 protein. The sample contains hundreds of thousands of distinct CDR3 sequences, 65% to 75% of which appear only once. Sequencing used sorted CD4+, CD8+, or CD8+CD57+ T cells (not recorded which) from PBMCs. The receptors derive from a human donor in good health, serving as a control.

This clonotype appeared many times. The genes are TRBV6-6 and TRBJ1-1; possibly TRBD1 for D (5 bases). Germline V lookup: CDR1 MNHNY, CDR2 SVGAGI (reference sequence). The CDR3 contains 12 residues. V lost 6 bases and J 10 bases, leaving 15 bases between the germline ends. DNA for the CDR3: TGTGCCAGCAGCCGACAGTCTGCTGGAGCTTTCTTT. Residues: CASSRQSAGAFF.

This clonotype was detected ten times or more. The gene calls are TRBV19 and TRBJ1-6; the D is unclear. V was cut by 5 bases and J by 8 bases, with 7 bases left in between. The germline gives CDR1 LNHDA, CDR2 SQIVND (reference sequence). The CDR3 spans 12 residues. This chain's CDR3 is CASSLTDSPLHF. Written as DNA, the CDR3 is TGTGCCAGTAGTCTCACTGATTCACCCCTCCACTTT.

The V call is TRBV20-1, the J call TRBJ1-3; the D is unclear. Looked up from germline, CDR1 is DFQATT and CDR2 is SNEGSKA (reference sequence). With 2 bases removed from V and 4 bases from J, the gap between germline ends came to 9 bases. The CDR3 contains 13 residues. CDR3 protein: CSARTSLGNTIYF. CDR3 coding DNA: TGCAGTGCTAGAACCTCATTGGGAAACACCATATATTTT.

The CDR3 nucleotides are TGTGCCATCAGTGGAAGCGGGGGAGGCACAGATACGCAGTATTTT. Encoded protein: CAISGSGGGTDTQYF. V usage is TRBV10-3 and J usage is TRBJ2-3, with 8 bases identical to TRBD2. Trimming cost V 4 bases and J 1 base; bases outside gene matches: 4. Germline V gene sequence: CDR1 ENHRY, CDR2 SYGVKD. The length of the CDR3 is 15 residues.

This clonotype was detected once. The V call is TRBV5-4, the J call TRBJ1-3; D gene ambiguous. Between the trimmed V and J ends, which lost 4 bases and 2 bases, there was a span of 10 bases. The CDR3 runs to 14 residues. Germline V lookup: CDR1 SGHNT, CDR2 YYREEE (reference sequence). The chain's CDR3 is CASSQVTAGNTIYF. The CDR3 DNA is TGTGCCAGCAGCCAAGTAACGGCTGGAAACACCATATATTTT.